This T cell receptor (beta chain) emerged from a study of T cell responses to AZD1222 COVID-19 vaccine. CDR1 is MRHNA and CDR2 is SNTAGT in the germline V gene. V was trimmed by 3 bases and J by 4 bases, leaving 16 bases between them. The CDR3 contains 15 residues. Study findings and constraints: None of the repertoires were sampled until the peak T cell response had passed. Vaccination with two AZD1222 doses was followed by a rise in Spike-specific TCR breadth and depth.

Comment on this clone: Its target is not known.

The data were produced by immunoSEQ multiplex PCR, yet TCRdb's version contains in-frame clones alone and is incomplete. The sample consists of 72,000 or so clones, 85% of them appearing once. The receptor's source is an adult in good health. V and J are TRBV6-4 and TRBJ2-7; D possibly corresponds to TRBD1 (6 bases). The sample in question was peripheral blood, obtained on day 0 of AZD1222 vaccination. CDR3 nucleotides: TGTGCCAGCAGTGAAAGGGACATGGACCTTTACGAGCAGTACTTC. It yields the protein CASSERDMDLYEQYF.